The 13 T cell receptor beta chains in this list originate from one sample, sequenced in a study of blood T cells in healthy people across ages. Using a J-beta primer mix together with a sample-barcoded 5' primer, a second PCR was run for about 7 to 12 cycles. TCRdb ran MiXCR on the 5' RACE reads and lists one entry per CDR3 protein. The profile shows about 630,000 distinct CDR3 sequences, 21% of them singletons. Sequencing was done on a sample of blood. Receptor source: a man in his 70s in good health.

V gene TRBV6-1 combines with J gene TRBJ2-3; 12 bases match TRBD2. The CDR3 spans 14 residues. V dropped 8 bases and J dropped 3; count of bases not matched to a gene: 3. CDR1 and CDR2 (germline): MNHNS, SASEGT. CDR3 DNA: TGTGCCAGCCGAACTAGCGGGAGGACAGATACGCAGTATTTT. Protein: CASRTSGRTDTQYF.

This clonotype was detected a few times. This chain joins TRBV11-2 and TRBJ1-3; the D is unclear. From germline, CDR1 is SGHAT and CDR2 FQNNGV. V was cut by 1 base and J by 0 bases, with 7 bases left in between. This CDR3 is 15 amino acids long. CDR3: CASSLAGFSGNTIYF. CDR3 in DNA: TGTGCCAGCAGCTTAGCAGGCTTCTCTGGAAACACCATATATTTT. Looking up the rest from reference TRBV11-2 and TRBJ1-3 gives the full variable domain: EAGVAQSPRYKIIEKRQSVAFWCNPISGHATLYWYQQILGQGPKLLIQFQNNGVVDDSQLPKDRFSAERLKGVDSTLKIQPAKLEDSAVYLCASSLAGFSGNTIYFGEGSWLTVV.

The V gene is TRBV12-3 or TRBV12-4, the J gene TRBJ2-7, with a tentative D call TRBD2 (7 bases). The J call could be wrong; TRBJ2-5 is a better fit for the DNA end. This CDR3 region has 14 residues. DNA of the CDR3: TGTGCCAGCAGACAGGGAGGGGGGCAAGAGACCCAGTACTTC. Its translation: CASRQGGGQETQYF.

The V and J genes are TRBV11-2 and TRBJ2-3; D gene unclear. Germline-derived CDR1 and CDR2 are SGHAT and FQNNGV. Trimming removed 1 base at V and 5 bases at J, with 10 bases between. The CDR3 covers 14 residues. The CDR3: CASSLGTQRDTQYF. For the CDR3, the DNA is TGTGCCAGCAGCTTAGGAACACAGAGAGATACGCAGTATTTT.

This chain links TRBV29-1 with TRBJ2-5; 15 bases fit TRBD2. The closer fit of TRBJ2-1 to the DNA end suggests the J call may be wrong. The CDR3 extends over 15 amino acids. Germline lookup yields CDR1 SQVTM and CDR2 ANQGSEA. DNA of the CDR3: TGCAGCGTCTCCGGGACTAGCGGGAGGCGTAATGAGCAGTTCTTC. It specifies CSVSGTSGRRNEQFF.

V usage is TRBV7-9 and J usage is TRBJ2-3; 8 bases map to TRBD2. The germline V gene encodes CDR1 SEHNR and CDR2 FQNEAQ (reference sequence). Trimming at V came to 1 base and at J to 5 bases, leaving 8 bases not matched to a gene. CDR3 size: 16 residues. CDR3 in amino acids: CASSLGPAGVRDTQYF. The CDR3 nucleotides read TGTGCCAGCAGCTTAGGGCCAGCGGGAGTCCGAGATACGCAGTATTTT.

This sequence joins TRBV7-9 and TRBJ2-5; a possible D gene is TRBD1 (5 bases). The CDR3 totals 13 residues. Trimming took 0 bases from V and 6 from J, leaving 8 bases between them. Germline V gives CDR1 SEHNR, CDR2 FQNEAQ (reference sequence). The CDR3 DNA reads TGTGCCAGCAGCTTAGCAGGGGAACAGACCCAGTACTTC. Amino acids: CASSLAGEQTQYF. Full variable domain (missing parts from reference TRBV7-9 and TRBJ2-5): DTGVSQNPRHKITKRGQNVTFRCDPISEHNRLYWYRQTLGQGPEFLTYFQNEAQLEKSRLLSDRFSAERPKGSFSTLEIQRTEQGDSAMYLCASSLAGEQTQYFGPGTRLLVL.

The chain carries TRBV4-2 and TRBJ2-2, with D possibly being TRBD1 (6 bases). The CDR3 runs 17 residues. With 1 base removed from V and 5 bases from J, the gap between germline ends came to 17 bases. Germline CDR1 LGHNA, CDR2 YNFKEQ. The CDR3 is CASSQAETGLSTGELFF. In DNA, the CDR3 is TGTGCCAGCAGCCAAGCTGAGACAGGCCTGAGTACCGGGGAGCTGTTTTTT.

This clonotype was observed at least ten times. The V gene is TRBV3-1, the J gene TRBJ2-5; a weak D match, TRBD2 (6 bases). The CDR3 spans 15 residues. Germline V lookup: CDR1 LGHDT, CDR2 YNNKEL (reference sequence). V dropped 2 bases and J dropped 4 bases, with 14 bases sitting between them. CDR3 in amino acids: CASSQSSAGRETQYF. In DNA, the CDR3 is TGTGCCAGCAGCCAATCCTCGGCGGGGCGAGAGACCCAGTACTTC.

This clonotype has ten or more counts. This chain connects TRBV4-3 to TRBJ2-2, with 9 bases that match TRBD1. Germline CDR1 and CDR2: LGHNA and YSLEER. CDR3 length: 15 amino acids. V was pared by 1 base and J by 3 bases, with 0 bases of the junction left unmatched. DNA of the CDR3: TGCGCCAGCAGCCAAGGGACAGGGGACACCGGGGAGCTGTTTTTT. Protein sequence: CASSQGTGDTGELFF.

This clonotype has only a few counts. The chain combines TRBV4-3 with TRBJ2-7, with TRBD2 matching over 8 bases. CDR1 is LGHNA, CDR2 YSLEER, per germline. The CDR3 spans 18 residues. V lost 0 bases to trimming and J lost 3 bases; unmatched junction nucleotides: 13. CDR3 nucleotide sequence: TGCGCCAGCAGCCAAGATCTTTGGCTAGCGGGTAGGAGCTACGAGCAGTACTTC. It is translated as CASSQDLWLAGRSYEQYF.

This chain joins TRBV28 and TRBJ2-7, with 10 positions matching TRBD1. J lost 5 bases, V lost 8 bases, and 12 bases had no gene match. The CDR3 extends over 15 amino acids. The V gene's germline CDR1 is MDHEN and CDR2 SYDVKM. CDR3: CASYTPGTGVHEQYF. The CDR3 DNA follows: TGTGCCAGCTACACTCCCGGGACAGGGGTTCACGAGCAGTACTTC.

This clonotype has only a few counts. The chain uses TRBV29-1 and TRBJ1-2, with 9 bases fitting TRBD1. Per the germline V gene, CDR1 is SQVTM and CDR2 is ANQGSEA. CDR3 length: 13 amino acids. V lost 5 bases, J lost 5 bases, and 6 bases stayed unmatched. In DNA form, the CDR3 reads TGCAGCGTTCCGGGACAGGGAAGTTATGGCTACACCTTC. Its translation is CSVPGQGSYGYTF.